This T cell receptor (beta chain) was sequenced for a study of siplizumab effects on memory and regulatory T cells. Profiled with immunoSEQ multiplex PCR; TCRdb holds only in-frame clones, not every one. The sample contains more than 85,000 clones, roughly 94% of which appear only once. Study-wide findings and caveats: The study did not confirm that proliferating Tregs from siplizumab cultures were suppressive. Mappable alloreactive CD4+ clones were on average around 69% Treg-derived with siplizumab, approximately 30% in controls. The study found naive T cells seemingly more diverse than memory cells and seemingly major alloresponse contributors.

This clone has only one observation. What it binds is unknown. The sample was Tregs sorted from blood. This receptor was identified in a human donor in good health.

The CDR3 sequence: CASGLVTEAFF. The CDR3 region has the DNA TGTGCTAGTGGTTTGGTCACTGAAGCTTTCTTT. The chain is built from TRBV12-5 and TRBJ1-1; D gene unclear. Trimming removed 0 bases at V and 4 bases at J, with 0 bases between. Germline CDR1 is LGHNT and CDR2 is FRNRAP. This CDR3 comprises 11 residues.